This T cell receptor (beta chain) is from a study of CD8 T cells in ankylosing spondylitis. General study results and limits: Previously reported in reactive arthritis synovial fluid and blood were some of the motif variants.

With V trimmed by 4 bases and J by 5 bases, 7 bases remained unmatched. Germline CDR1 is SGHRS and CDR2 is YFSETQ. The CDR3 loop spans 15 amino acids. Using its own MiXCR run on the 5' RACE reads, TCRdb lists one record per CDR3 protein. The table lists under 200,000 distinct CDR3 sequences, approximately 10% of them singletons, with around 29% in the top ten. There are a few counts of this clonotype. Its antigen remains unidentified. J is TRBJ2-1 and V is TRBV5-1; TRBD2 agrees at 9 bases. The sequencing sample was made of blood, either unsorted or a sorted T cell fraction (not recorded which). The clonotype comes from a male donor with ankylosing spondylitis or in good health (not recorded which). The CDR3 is CASSPEPSGDNEQFF. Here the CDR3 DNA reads TGCGCCAGCAGCCCGGAACCTAGCGGGGACAATGAGCAGTTCTTC.